This T cell receptor beta chain was sequenced during a study of cytomegalovirus exposure and HLA in healthy donors (dated by TCRdb to 2017 to 2019). Looking at the study overall: An earlier analysis of 550 to 700 of the donors reported roughly 270 Gb of sequence data and around 120 million unique TCR beta sequences from 150 million to 200 million T cells. An early release covering over 500 HLA-typed donors comprised about 290 gigabases of sequencing data and around 85 million unique TCR sequences. The genetic ancestry cluster associated with self-reported Caucasian donors included around 76% of the roughly 390 genotyped donors. The study aimed to test whether signatures of past pathogen exposure could be identified by cataloging public T cell receptors. The study profiled the T cell repertoires of 550 to 700 subjects by immunosequencing and related them to cytomegalovirus serostatus. In addition to the first cohort of about 650 subjects, a separate validation cohort of some 120 different subjects was used. To predict cytomegalovirus infection status, the study brought together high-throughput TCR immunosequencing, statistical association of individual TCRs with disease status, and machine learning. In a later analysis, previously published TCR beta repertoires from roughly 710 donors were re-analyzed and high-resolution HLA genotyping was added so that TCR occurrence patterns could be studied. Rather than using new phenotypic data, the later analysis identified candidate immune exposures from TCR beta sequences and from how often those sequences occurred across donors. An earlier analysis of several hundred of the donors applied high-throughput TCR beta sequencing to assess whether each TCR beta V gene segment acted as functional or pseudogenic. Donor age, sex, ethnicity and CMV serostatus were collected together with the repertoire data. In a later genetic analysis, genome-wide SNP genotypes for about 55% of the roughly 700 donors were used, and that subset was treated as a discovery cohort. All discovery cohort repertoires had been generated on a single sequencing platform. HLA typing included class I and class II loci at four-digit resolution. The number of donors typed differed by locus, with roughly 620-630 for A, B, C, DRB1 and DQB1, roughly 520 for DQA1, some 570 for DPA1, and some 470 for DPB1. Roughly five DR-DQ haplotypes were handled as single units for association and clustering, since linkage in the cohort was strong. Among over 350 genotyped donors of the cohort, an average of around 240,000 unique TCR beta nucleotide sequences were sequenced per donor, about a sixth of them non-productive. Findings and caveats that apply to the study as a whole: Only TCR beta chains were sequenced in this cohort, and the absence of alpha or paired-chain data limited detectable features. Sequencing depth was assumed to be roughly uniform across donors in the presence/absence analyses, though that assumption may not hold. A later analysis found that TCR association rates varied across HLA loci, with DRB1 alleles showing the most associated TCRs and HLA-C alleles the fewest. Some IMGT-functional V segments, including TRBV6-2 and TRBV6-3, could not be told apart with the 87-base-pair reads, so those segments were excluded. Strong co-occurrence of HLA alleles, especially DR and DQ, made assigning TCR associations to individual alleles difficult. Several of the top co-occurrence clusters appeared to be linked to parvovirus B19, influenza, CMV and Epstein-Barr virus, according to a later analysis. At a false discovery rate of 0.05, a later analysis linked about 17,000 TCR beta sequences to specific HLA alleles. A cluster of highly shared sequence variants was judged likely to be a technical artifact of the sequencing pipeline. The study gave a list of under 200 TCR beta chains associated with cytomegalovirus. Most TCR sequences were seen in very few donors, while some public TCRs were found in many individuals. A later analysis found that most CMV-associated TCR beta chains appeared HLA-restricted, with HLA associations seemingly driven largely by CMV exposure. HLA typing was unavailable for some donors at each locus, so association tests used only the typed subset. Compared with equally common non-associated chains, HLA-associated TCR beta chains in a later analysis were more clonally expanded and had lower generation probabilities. In both the original and validation cohorts, the classifier was reported to diagnose cytomegalovirus status with high specificity and sensitivity. In a later genetic analysis, a missense DCLRE1C variant was associated with V-gene and J-gene trimming of TCR beta chains, and the association was replicated in an independent cohort. Linkage disequilibrium might explain the correlated functional status among segregating V segments, but an unknown experimental factor could not be excluded. According to the authors, the approach could potentially be generalized to other disease states and immunological phenotypes. The only immune exposure information available for the cohort was CMV serostatus. In an earlier analysis of 450 to 750 of the donors, most TCR beta V segments appeared in productive rearrangements about 87% or about 30% of the time, broadly matching IMGT annotations. A further reported finding was that TCR beta sequences accurately predicted the HLA-A and HLA-B alleles for most subjects in the first cohort. According to a later genetic analysis, donors in an Asian-associated ancestry cluster had fewer N-insertions in productive TCRs than the approximately 630-donor mean. In vitro tests confirmed that a few of the cytomegalovirus-associated TCR beta chains recognize cytomegalovirus antigens. The earlier analysis of around 600 of the donors excluded 15 to 20 rarely observed V segments, including chromosome 9 orphons, because counts were too low.

V drops 7 bases and J drops 11 bases, leaving 20 bases in between. The CDR3 goes from the cysteine to the phenylalanine over 13 residues. Kept here is only the CDR3 DNA, which spans 39 bases and is read in frame from base 1. From the germline V gene (reference sequence), CDR1 is MNHNY and CDR2 is SVGAGI. The cohort consisted of some 730 healthy bone marrow donors. At the time of sampling, every cohort member was nominally healthy, though immune exposures that went unrecorded were likely present. The donor was CMV seropositive and was included in the group of some 290 seropositive cohort members. Each donor provided a peripheral blood sample, and peripheral blood mononuclear cells were used for TCR beta sequencing. Genomic DNA was extracted from the blood cell samples with the Qiagen DNeasy Blood Extraction Kit. Preparation of the library involved the immunoSEQ multiplex PCR assay. For the multiplex PCR, a mixture combining 60 forward primers for TCR Vbeta segments and 13 reverse primers for TCR Jbeta segments was used. Amplification of the CDR3 region of rearranged TCR beta genes was performed with a multiplex PCR assay on genomic DNA. The amplified TCR beta libraries were sequenced on the Illumina HiSeq System as 87-base-pair reads. Per the original workflow: Across the roughly 600 repertoires, a later analysis counted tens of millions of unique TCR beta chains, around 11 million of which were shared by at least two donors. Raw reads were error-corrected and collapsed into unique sequences with a nearest-neighbor algorithm that merged closely related sequences to remove PCR and sequencing errors. CDR3 sequences were aligned to IMGT reference sequences to assign V, D and J gene segments. For a sequence to be retained, at least a six-nucleotide match to both a V gene segment and a J gene segment was required. A rearrangement counted as productive if the CDR3 had no stop codons and remained in frame with V and J, and every other rearrangement counted as non-productive. Following IMGT convention, CDR3 was defined as the stretch from the second conserved V-encoded cysteine up to the conserved J-encoded phenylalanine. The earlier analysis of about 610 of the donors excluded any sequence lacking an unambiguous match to a single V gene segment. In an earlier analysis of 587 of the donors, a V segment was called functional when productive rearrangements were above 56.7%, and segregating when the standard deviation between donors exceeded 5%. A statistical classification framework was built for diagnosing cytomegalovirus status from the catalog of TCR beta chain sequences. V and J gene assignment, in a later analysis, came from comparing TCR nucleotide sequences with IMGT/GENE-DB human TR gene sequences. A later analysis assigned CDR3 sequences and most-parsimonious VDJ recombination scenarios with the TCRdist pipeline. In a later analysis, each TCR beta chain was defined by its CDR3 amino acid sequence together with its V-gene family, and reads without a unique V-gene family were excluded. As a way to deal with suspected cross-contamination and a sequencing artifact, a later analysis dropped 500 to 700 nucleotide sequences that were highly shared and had low generation probability. For each public chain, a later analysis derived a clonal expansion index from normalized ranks of inferred template counts within each repertoire. In a later analysis, generation probabilities were computed with a VDJ recombination model fitted to out-of-frame rearrangements, and the resulting probabilities were checked against IGoR. Hypergeometric tests were used in a later analysis to score TCR-TCR, TCR-HLA and TCR-CMV co-occurrence, with a repertoire-size bias correction applied to the TCR pairs. A later analysis estimated false discovery rates by permuting HLA or CMV assignments 20 times. In a later analysis, co-occurring TCRs were grouped using DBSCAN, with TCRdist sequence similarity added in when clustering inside HLA-allele-positive subsets. Repertoires with fewer than 30,000 or more than 120,000 public chains were left out of co-occurrence clustering, as were five repertoires with anomalous nucleotide sharing. TCRdb took over this immuneACCESS table, retaining in-frame rearrangements with V and J assigned. Such tables are incomplete; in checked studies, under half of the missing clones stem from an unresolved V gene, and the remainder is unexplained. The V and J calls and clone size come from that table; D and trimming were worked out from the DNA. Recorded for this sample are 65,000 to 75,000 clones; around 68% of them occurred a single time. The ten biggest clones cover around a sixth of the sample.

About this clone itself: Its antigen has not been determined. The input lacks base qualities; no much larger clone sits a single base away.

This receptor was taken from a middle-aged man in good health and CMV-seropositive. The V and J segments used are TRBV6-6 and TRBJ1-1; the D gene cannot be resolved reliably. Sequenced input: PBMCs. DNA sequence: TGTGCCAGCACCGACTGGGATGGACTCCAGGCTTTCTTT. This is translated as CASTDWDGLQAFF.